The 27 T cell receptor beta chains below all came from one sample that was sequenced in a study of T cell responses to AZD1222 COVID-19 vaccine. Measured with immunoSEQ multiplex PCR; TCRdb has only the in-frame clones, and not every one. The data contain roughly 150,000 clones, 80% to 90% of them singletons. The sequencing used peripheral blood, collected 28 days after the second AZD1222 dose. The receptors stem from an adult who received the AZD1222 COVID-19 vaccine.

V is TRBV18 and J is TRBJ2-5, with 7 nucleotides matching TRBD1. Per the germline V gene, CDR1 is KGHSH and CDR2 is LQKENI. CDR3 length: 14 residues. J gave up 7 bases and V 2 bases, and 7 bases lay outside the gene matches. CDR3 amino acids: CASSPGGQSGTQYF. CDR3 sequence (DNA): TGTGCCAGCTCACCAGGGGGACAGTCGGGGACCCAGTACTTC.

V is TRBV7-6 and J is TRBJ1-2, with 7 positions matching TRBD1. Germline CDR1 reads SGHVS; CDR2 reads FNYEAQ. The CDR3 contains 16 residues. The ends lost 2 bases at V and 0 bases at J; junction bases unmatched: 6. CDR3 DNA sequence: TGTGCCAGCAGCTTATTTACGAGGGGGCCTAACTATGGCTACACCTTC. Protein sequence: CASSLFTRGPNYGYTF.

This rearrangement joins TRBV6-2 or TRBV6-3 to TRBJ1-5, with TRBD1 matching 11 bases. CDR3 length: 15 residues. Germline V gene lookup returns CDR1 MNHEY and CDR2 SVGEGT. The junction had 10 bases not matched to a gene; V was cut back by 6 bases and J by 9 bases. In DNA, the CDR3 is TGTGCCAGCAGCCAACCGGGACAGGGGGGTTTGCCCCAGCATTTT. This gives the protein CASSQPGQGGLPQHF.

The chain employs TRBV3-1 (or the pseudogene TRBV3-2) and TRBJ2-1; D may correspond to TRBD1 or TRBD2 (6 bases each). The V gene's germline CDR1 is LGHDT and CDR2 YNNKEL (reference sequence). The CDR3 sequence is 16 residues long. The V and J ends lost 3 bases and 0 bases respectively, with 12 bases between them. CDR3 protein: CASSHRGRASYNEQFF. CDR3 nucleotide sequence: TGTGCCAGCAGCCATCGGGGGCGGGCCTCCTACAATGAGCAGTTCTTC.

For the CDR3, the DNA is TGTGCCAGTAGGTCCGGGGCCCAAGCTTTCTTT. It encodes CASRSGAQAFF. The chain joins TRBV19 to TRBJ1-1; D is perhaps TRBD1 (5 bases). V was trimmed by 6 bases and J by 9 bases, leaving 11 bases between them. Germline lookup yields CDR1 LNHDA and CDR2 SQIVND (reference sequence). The CDR3 spans 11 residues.

The chain has TRBV6-2 or TRBV6-3 and TRBJ2-2; TRBD1 matches at 9 bases. This CDR3 spans 17 amino acids. Trimming cost V 1 base and J 6 bases; bases outside gene matches: 9. The germline CDR1 and CDR2 sequences are MNHEY and SVGEGT. The CDR3 loop is CASSYFTGGPFAGELFF. The DNA of the CDR3 is TGTGCCAGCAGTTACTTTACAGGGGGCCCCTTCGCCGGGGAGCTGTTTTTT.

The V and J genes are TRBV28 and TRBJ2-7; 7 bases are a match to TRBD2. The CDR3 consists of 13 residues. CDR1 and CDR2 (germline): MDHEN, SYDVKM. Germline trimming cut 6 bases from V and 5 bases from J; bases unmatched to any gene: 7. CDR3 residues: CASRGAGVHEQYF. The CDR3 nucleotides read TGTGCCAGCAGGGGTGCGGGGGTCCACGAGCAGTACTTC. The whole variable domain, remainder taken from reference TRBV28 and TRBJ2-7, is DVKVTQSSRYLVKRTGEKVFLECVQDMDHENMFWYRQDPGLGLRLIYFSYDVKMKEKGDIPEGYSVSREKKERFSLILESASTNQTSMYLCASRGAGVHEQYFGPGTRLTVT.

The V and J genes are TRBV5-1 and TRBJ2-3, with TRBD2 identical over 10 bases. Per the germline V gene, CDR1 is SGHRS and CDR2 is YFSETQ. This CDR3 is 15 amino acids long. The V gene end was trimmed by 5 bases and the J gene end by 2 bases; junction bases not matched to a gene: 5. CDR3 amino acids: CASSSGTSVTDTQYF. CDR3 coding DNA: TGCGCCAGCAGTTCCGGGACTAGCGTCACAGATACGCAGTATTTT.

V gene TRBV7-8 combines with J gene TRBJ2-7; 11 bases map to TRBD1. Germline V gene lookup returns CDR1 SGHVS and CDR2 FQNEAQ. This CDR3 region has 15 residues. Losses at the gene ends were 6 bases for V and 3 bases for J; bases not matched to a gene: 7. For the CDR3, the DNA is TGTGCCAGCAGTCCACTGGGACAGGGGGGCTACGAGCAGTACTTC. Translating gives CASSPLGQGGYEQYF.

The rearrangement links TRBV3-1 (or the pseudogene TRBV3-2) to TRBJ1-2, with D perhaps TRBD1 (6 bases). This CDR3 spans 15 amino acids. Trimming took 0 bases from V and 4 from J, leaving 12 bases between them. Germline loops: CDR1 LGHDT, CDR2 YNNKEL (reference sequence). The CDR3 protein is CASSQEVGGGYGYTF. As DNA, the CDR3 is TGTGCCAGCAGCCAAGAGGTAGGGGGTGGCTATGGCTACACCTTC.

This clone was seen just once. The chain is built from TRBV29-1 and TRBJ2-1, with a possible D match to TRBD1 (5 bases). Trimming cost V 5 bases and J 4 bases, with 9 bases left between them. The CDR3 runs 12 residues. Germline-derived CDR1 and CDR2 are SQVTM and ANQGSEA. The CDR3 bases are TGCAGCGTTATCCAGGGTTACAATGAGCAGTTCTTC. This codes for CSVIQGYNEQFF.

This chain connects TRBV12-3 or TRBV12-4 to TRBJ2-1; no clear D gene. V was shortened by 4 bases and J by 2 bases, with 0 bases between the two germline ends. CDR3 length: 11 residues. CDR3 DNA: TGTGCCAGCAGTTCCTACAATGAGCAGTTCTTC. Translation: CASSSYNEQFF.

V is TRBV19 and J is TRBJ1-4; 8 bases match TRBD1. The germline V gene encodes CDR1 LNHDA and CDR2 SQIVND (reference sequence). The CDR3 spans 12 residues. Trimming at V came to 4 bases and at J to 11 bases, leaving 3 bases not matched to a gene. CDR3 DNA: TGTGCCAGTAGTAGGCACAGGGGGAAACTGTTTTTT. Its protein product is CASSRHRGKLFF.

CDR3 DNA: TGTGCCAGCAGGACCGGGACAGCCAATTCACCCCTCCACTTT. This translates into CASRTGTANSPLHF. V and J are TRBV2 and TRBJ1-6; 7 nucleotides agree with TRBD1. The CDR3 runs to 14 residues. Per the germline V gene, CDR1 is SNHLY and CDR2 is FYNNEI. Losses at the gene ends were 6 bases for V and 7 bases for J; bases not matched to a gene: 6.

The chain recombines TRBV9 with TRBJ1-4; 12 positions agree with TRBD1. The length of the CDR3 is 19 residues. CDR1 is SGDLS, CDR2 YYNGEE, per germline. The junction had 14 bases not matched to a gene; V was cut back by 4 bases and J by 4 bases. In DNA, the CDR3 is TGTGCCAGCAGCCCGGTGGGGCCGGGACAGGGGGCAGGTAATGAAAAACTGTTTTTT. Amino acids: CASSPVGPGQGAGNEKLFF.

This clone was recorded a few times. V gene TRBV7-8 combines with J gene TRBJ2-7, with 7 bases lining up with TRBD2. The CDR3 runs 14 residues. Germline CDR1 reads SGHVS; CDR2 reads FQNEAQ. V lost 2 bases and J lost 2; bases outside the gene matches: 3. The CDR3 loop reads CASSLREDTYEQYF. As DNA, the CDR3 is TGTGCCAGCAGCTTACGGGAGGACACCTACGAGCAGTACTTC.

The chain joins TRBV11-2 to TRBJ1-2; D is perhaps TRBD1 (6 bases). Germline V gene sequence: CDR1 SGHAT, CDR2 FQNNGV. V was cut by 5 bases and J by 5 bases, with 9 bases left in between. This CDR3 comprises 12 residues. The CDR3, as DNA: TGTGCCAGCAGCGAGACAGGTTATGGCTACACCTTC. This gives the protein CASSETGYGYTF.

The gene calls are TRBV19 and TRBJ2-1; D is ambiguous. This CDR3 region has 13 residues. Germline V lookup: CDR1 LNHDA, CDR2 SQIVND (reference sequence). V lost 7 bases and J lost 0, with 7 bases in between. This CDR3 is CASTRSSYNEQFF. The CDR3, as DNA: TGTGCCAGTACGAGGAGCTCCTACAATGAGCAGTTCTTC.

The rearrangement links TRBV14 to TRBJ2-3; D is uncertain. V lost 0 bases, J lost 2 bases, and 6 bases lay in between. This CDR3 is 14 amino acids long. Per germline, CDR1 SGHDN and CDR2 FVKESK. CDR3 nucleotides: TGTGCCAGCAGCCAAGAGATAGCCACAGATACGCAGTATTTT. The encoded protein is CASSQEIATDTQYF.

The chain links TRBV30 to TRBJ2-1; D may be TRBD1 or TRBD2 (5 bases each). From germline, CDR1 is GTSNPN and CDR2 SVGIG (reference sequence). CDR3 length: 14 amino acids. V lost 3 bases and J lost 5, with 14 bases in between. The DNA for the CDR3 is TGTGCCTGGAGGGCACTGTGGGACGACAATGAGCAGTTCTTC. This encodes CAWRALWDDNEQFF.

V gene TRBV5-6 combines with J gene TRBJ2-7; D is possibly TRBD1 (5 bases). Trimming took off 1 base at V and 11 bases at J, with 19 bases between the two ends. Germline CDR1 SGHDT, CDR2 YYEEEE. This CDR3 spans 14 amino acids. CDR3 sequence reads: CASSLLQAILTEYF. The CDR3, as DNA: TGTGCCAGCAGCTTGTTACAGGCTATCCTAACAGAGTACTTC.

This clone has a single count. This chain links TRBV20-1 with TRBJ1-2; the D is unclear. Trimming stripped 6 bases from V and 8 bases from J, with 13 bases between. The CDR3 is 11 residues long. CDR1 is DFQATT, CDR2 SNEGSKA, per germline (reference sequence). The CDR3: CSARPERGYTF. The CDR3 DNA reads TGCAGTGCCAGGCCTGAAAGGGGCTACACCTTC.

This rearrangement joins TRBV3-1 (or the pseudogene TRBV3-2) to TRBJ2-3; TRBD2 matches at 11 bases. The CDR3 is made up of 17 amino acids. Trimming cost V 1 base and J 0 bases; bases outside gene matches: 3. From germline, CDR1 is LGHDT and CDR2 YNNKEL (reference sequence). The CDR3, as DNA: TGTGCCAGCAGCCAAGGGACTAGCGGGCGAAGCACAGATACGCAGTATTTT. Translation gives CASSQGTSGRSTDTQYF.

The chain is built from TRBV18 and TRBJ1-6, with 10 positions matching TRBD1. The germline gives CDR1 KGHSH, CDR2 LQKENI. This CDR3 is built from 17 residues. V lost 6 bases, J lost 9 bases, and 14 bases stayed unmatched. The CDR3 DNA is TGTGCCAGCTCTCTAACCCCGCCGGACAGGGGGTTTTCACCCCTCCACTTT. Protein product: CASSLTPPDRGFSPLHF. The whole variable domain, remainder taken from reference TRBV18 and TRBJ1-6, is NAGVMQNPRHLVRRRGQEARLRCSPMKGHSHVYWYRQLPEEGLKFMVYLQKENIIDESGMPKERFSAEFPKEGPSILRIQQVVRGDSAAYFCASSLTPPDRGFSPLHFGNGTRLTVT.

This clone is a singleton in its sample. This chain uses TRBV27 with TRBJ2-1, with a tentative D call TRBD1 (6 bases). Trimming shortened V by 5 bases and J by 4 bases, and 9 bases separated the two germline ends. In germline, CDR1 is MNHEY, CDR2 SMNVEV (reference sequence). The CDR3 is 13 amino acids. The CDR3 DNA reads as TGTGCCAGCAGTAGGACAGTGTACAATGAGCAGTTCTTC. This gives the protein CASSRTVYNEQFF.

This chain links TRBV7-9 with TRBJ2-3; TRBD2 matches 9 bases. Looked up from germline, CDR1 is SEHNR and CDR2 is FQNEAQ (reference sequence). The CDR3 covers 14 residues. Trimming took 3 bases from V and 5 from J; bases not matched to a gene: 3. CDR3 residues: CASSLTSGEDTQYF. For the CDR3, the DNA is TGTGCCAGCAGCTTGACTAGCGGTGAAGATACGCAGTATTTT.

The chain uses TRBV20-1 and TRBJ2-1, with D tentatively TRBD1 or TRBD2 (7 bases each). V was pared by 3 bases and J by 8 bases, with 17 bases between. The CDR3 length is 14 residues. The V gene's germline CDR1 is DFQATT and CDR2 SNEGSKA (reference sequence). The CDR3 bases are TGCAGTGCTAGTATGGGGAGGGGGCGGGATGAGCAGTTCTTC. Its protein product is CSASMGRGRDEQFF.